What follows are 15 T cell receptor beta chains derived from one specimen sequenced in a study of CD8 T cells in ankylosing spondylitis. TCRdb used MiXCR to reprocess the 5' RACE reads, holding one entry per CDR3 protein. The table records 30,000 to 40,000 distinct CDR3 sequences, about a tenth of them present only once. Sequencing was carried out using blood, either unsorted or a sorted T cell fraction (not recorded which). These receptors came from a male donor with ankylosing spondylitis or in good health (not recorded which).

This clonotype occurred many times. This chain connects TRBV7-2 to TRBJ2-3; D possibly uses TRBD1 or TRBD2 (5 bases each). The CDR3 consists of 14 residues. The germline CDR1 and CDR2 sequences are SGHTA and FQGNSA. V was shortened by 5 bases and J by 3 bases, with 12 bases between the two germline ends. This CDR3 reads CASSPGTVTDTQYF. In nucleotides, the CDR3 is TGTGCCAGCAGCCCTGGGACGGTAACAGATACGCAGTATTTT.

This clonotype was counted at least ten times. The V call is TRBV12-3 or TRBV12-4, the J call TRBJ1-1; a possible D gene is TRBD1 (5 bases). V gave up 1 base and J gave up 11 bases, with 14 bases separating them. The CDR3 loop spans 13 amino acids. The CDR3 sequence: CASSLGDYISAFF. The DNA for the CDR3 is TGTGCCAGCAGTTTAGGGGACTACATCTCGGCTTTCTTT.

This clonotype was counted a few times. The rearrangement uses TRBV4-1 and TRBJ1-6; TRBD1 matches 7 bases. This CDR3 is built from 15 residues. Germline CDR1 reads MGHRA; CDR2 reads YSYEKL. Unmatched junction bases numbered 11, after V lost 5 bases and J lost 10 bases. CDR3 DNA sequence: TGCGCCAGCAGCACCTTGACAGGGCGGGCATCACCCCTCCACTTT. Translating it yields CASSTLTGRASPLHF.

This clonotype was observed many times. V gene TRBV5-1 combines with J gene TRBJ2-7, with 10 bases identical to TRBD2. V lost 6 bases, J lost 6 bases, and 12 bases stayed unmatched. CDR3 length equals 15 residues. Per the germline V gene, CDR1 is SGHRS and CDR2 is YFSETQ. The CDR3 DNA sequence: TGCGCCAGCACCGACGGGTGGACTAGCGGCGGCGAGCAGTACTTC. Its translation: CASTDGWTSGGEQYF.

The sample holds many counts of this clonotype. CDR3 sequence: CASSLSPGDTETQYF. In nucleotides, the CDR3 is TGTGCCAGCAGCCTCTCCCCAGGGGATACGGAGACCCAGTACTTC. This sequence joins TRBV2 and TRBJ2-5, with D perhaps matching TRBD1 (6 bases). The CDR3 length is 15 residues. The germline gives CDR1 SNHLY, CDR2 FYNNEI. The V gene lost 6 bases and the J gene lost 5 bases, with 19 bases spanning the gap.

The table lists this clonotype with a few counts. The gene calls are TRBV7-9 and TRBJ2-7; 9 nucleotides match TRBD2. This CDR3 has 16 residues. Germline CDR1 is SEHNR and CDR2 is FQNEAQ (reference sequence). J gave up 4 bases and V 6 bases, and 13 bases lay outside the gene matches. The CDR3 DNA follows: TGTGCCAGCAGTTCGACGGGAGGACTAGCGTCGTACGAGCAGTACTTC. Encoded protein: CASSSTGGLASYEQYF. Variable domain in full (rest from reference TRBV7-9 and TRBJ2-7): DTGVSQNPRHKITKRGQNVTFRCDPISEHNRLYWYRQTLGQGPEFLTYFQNEAQLEKSRLLSDRFSAERPKGSFSTLEIQRTEQGDSAMYLCASSSTGGLASYEQYFGPGTRLTVT.

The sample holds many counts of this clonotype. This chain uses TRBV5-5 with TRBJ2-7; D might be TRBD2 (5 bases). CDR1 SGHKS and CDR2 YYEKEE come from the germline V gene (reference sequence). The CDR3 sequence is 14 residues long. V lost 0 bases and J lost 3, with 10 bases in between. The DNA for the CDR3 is TGTGCCAGCAGCTTGGTCGGGATTAGCTACGAGCAGTACTTC. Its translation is CASSLVGISYEQYF.

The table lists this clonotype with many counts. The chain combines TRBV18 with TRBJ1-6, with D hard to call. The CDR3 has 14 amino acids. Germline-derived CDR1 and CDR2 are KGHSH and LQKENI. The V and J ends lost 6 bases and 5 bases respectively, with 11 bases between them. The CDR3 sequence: CASSMGGDNSPLHF. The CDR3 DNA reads TGTGCCAGCTCTATGGGCGGCGATAATTCACCCCTCCACTTT. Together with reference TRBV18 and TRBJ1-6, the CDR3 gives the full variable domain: NAGVMQNPRHLVRRRGQEARLRCSPMKGHSHVYWYRQLPEEGLKFMVYLQKENIIDESGMPKERFSAEFPKEGPSILRIQQVVRGDSAAYFCASSMGGDNSPLHFGNGTRLTVT.

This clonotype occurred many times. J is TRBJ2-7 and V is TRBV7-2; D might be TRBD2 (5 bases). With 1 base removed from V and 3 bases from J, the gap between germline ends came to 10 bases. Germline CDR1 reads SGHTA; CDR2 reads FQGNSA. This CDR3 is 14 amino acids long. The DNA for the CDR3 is TGTGCCAGCAGCTTAGGACGGGAATACTACGAGCAGTACTTC. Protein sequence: CASSLGREYYEQYF.

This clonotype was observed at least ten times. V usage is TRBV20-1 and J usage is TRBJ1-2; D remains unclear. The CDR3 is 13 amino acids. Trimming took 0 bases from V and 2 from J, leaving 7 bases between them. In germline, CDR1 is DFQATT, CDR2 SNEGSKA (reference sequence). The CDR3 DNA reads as TGCAGTGCTAGAGATCTGGGGAACTATGGCTACACCTTC. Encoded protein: CSARDLGNYGYTF.

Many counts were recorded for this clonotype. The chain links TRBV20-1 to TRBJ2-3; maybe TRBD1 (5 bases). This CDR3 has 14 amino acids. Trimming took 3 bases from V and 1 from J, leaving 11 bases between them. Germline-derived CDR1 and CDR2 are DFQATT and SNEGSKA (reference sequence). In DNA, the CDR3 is TGCAGTGCTAGTCTTCTAGGGGGCACAGATACGCAGTATTTT. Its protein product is CSASLLGGTDTQYF.

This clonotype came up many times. CDR3 DNA: TGCAGTGCTAGAGATGGAACTTACAATGAGCAGTTCTTC. Translated, it gives CSARDGTYNEQFF. The rearrangement uses TRBV20-1 and TRBJ2-1; D unclear. CDR1 and CDR2 from the germline V gene are DFQATT and SNEGSKA (reference sequence). The CDR3 is 13 amino acids. V was clipped by 0 bases and J by 4 bases, with 7 bases between them.

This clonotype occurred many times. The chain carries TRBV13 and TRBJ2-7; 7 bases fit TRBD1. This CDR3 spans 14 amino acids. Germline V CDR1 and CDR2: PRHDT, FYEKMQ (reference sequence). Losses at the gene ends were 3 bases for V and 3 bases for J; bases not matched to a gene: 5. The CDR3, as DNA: TGTGCCAGCAGCTTTACCCGGGACAGCTACGAGCAGTACTTC. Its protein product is CASSFTRDSYEQYF.

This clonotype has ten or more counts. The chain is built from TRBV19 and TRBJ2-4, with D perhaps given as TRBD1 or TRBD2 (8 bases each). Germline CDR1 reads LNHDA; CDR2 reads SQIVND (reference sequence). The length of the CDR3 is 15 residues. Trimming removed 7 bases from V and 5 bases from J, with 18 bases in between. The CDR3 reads CASTGGDRLQNIQYF. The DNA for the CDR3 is TGTGCCAGTACCGGGGGGGACAGGCTTCAAAACATTCAGTACTTC. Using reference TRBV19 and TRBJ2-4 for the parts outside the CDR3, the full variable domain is DGGITQSPKYLFRKEGQNVTLSCEQNLNHDAMYWYRQDPGQGLRLIYYSQIVNDFQKGDIAEGYSVSREKKESFPLTVTSAQKNPTAFYLCASTGGDRLQNIQYFGAGTRLSVL.

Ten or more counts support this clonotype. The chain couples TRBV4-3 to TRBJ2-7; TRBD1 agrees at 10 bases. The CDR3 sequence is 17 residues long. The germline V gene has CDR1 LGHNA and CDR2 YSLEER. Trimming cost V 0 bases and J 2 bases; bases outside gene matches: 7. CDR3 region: CASSQETGQGIPYEQYF. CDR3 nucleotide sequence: TGCGCCAGCAGCCAAGAAACGGGACAGGGGATCCCCTACGAGCAGTACTTC.